Shown below are 13 T cell receptor beta chains from a single sample sequenced in a study of Graves' ophthalmopathy and Graves' hyperthyroidism. Scientists amplified the TCR beta CDR3 regions from RNA transcripts. An opening RT-PCR round employed HTBI primers and preceded a second-round multiplex PCR. TCRdb used MiXCR to reprocess the multiplex PCR reads, holding one entry per CDR3 protein. The table has approximately 700,000 distinct CDR3 sequences, 35% to 50% seen once. The specimen was peripheral blood. These TCRs come from an adult man with Graves' ophthalmopathy.

As to this clonotype: An end of the junction differs from the germline gene, which may be a read error. V is TRBV10-2 and J is TRBJ1-6, with 12 bases identical to TRBD1. The CDR3 has 15 amino acids. Per the germline V gene, CDR1 is WSHSY and CDR2 is SAAADI. The CDR3 nucleotides read TGTGCCAGCAGAGGCCCGGGACAGGGGGCGGCACCCCTCCACTTT. It is translated as CASRGPGQGAAPLHF.

The rearrangement links TRBV20-1 to TRBJ2-2; 8 bases map to TRBD1. After removal of 1 base from V and 4 bases from J, the junction contained 5 bases not matched to a gene. The CDR3 runs 15 residues. Per germline, CDR1 DFQATT and CDR2 SNEGSKA (reference sequence). The CDR3 DNA sequence: TGCAGTGCTAGAGTCACAGGGGGAGGCACCGGGGAGCTGTTTTTT. It codes for CSARVTGGGTGELFF.

In nucleotides, the CDR3 is TGTGCCAGCAGCCACCCCGGGAGTACGGTTGAGACCCAGTACTTC. This translates into CASSHPGSTVETQYF. This chain uses TRBV7-9 with TRBJ2-5; a weak D match, TRBD2 (6 bases). With 5 bases removed from V and 5 bases from J, the gap between germline ends came to 18 bases. CDR1 is SEHNR and CDR2 is FQNEAQ in the germline V gene (reference sequence). The CDR3 totals 15 residues.

The chain links TRBV14 to TRBJ2-3, with D tentatively TRBD1 (5 bases). Germline V gene data show CDR1 as SGHDN and CDR2 as FVKESK. CDR3 length: 16 residues. The ends were cut back, 0 bases at V and 3 bases at J, with 13 bases in the middle. This CDR3 reads CASSQEGHLRTDTQYF. The CDR3 DNA sequence: TGTGCCAGCAGCCAAGAAGGACACTTGAGGACAGATACGCAGTATTTT.

The sample holds many counts of this clonotype. The chain joins TRBV15 to TRBJ1-4; 10 bases map to TRBD1. CDR3 length: 15 amino acids. Germline V CDR1 and CDR2: LNHNV, YYDKDF (reference sequence). The V segment lost 3 bases and the J segment 8 bases; nucleotides outside the gene matches: 6. Here the CDR3 reads CATSRVGQGREKLFF. The CDR3 DNA follows: TGTGCCACCAGCAGGGTGGGACAGGGGAGGGAAAAACTGTTTTTT.

V usage is TRBV12-5 and J usage is TRBJ2-5, with 8 bases identical to TRBD1. After removal of 6 bases from V and 1 base from J, the junction contained 4 bases not matched to a gene. Germline V gene sequence: CDR1 LGHNT, CDR2 FRNRAP. The CDR3 loop spans 14 amino acids. The CDR3 here is CASGHGTGQETQYF. Written as DNA, the CDR3 is TGTGCTAGTGGACATGGGACAGGCCAAGAGACCCAGTACTTC.

This clonotype was counted only a few times. This rearrangement joins TRBV2 to TRBJ1-5; D not resolved. Looked up from germline, CDR1 is SNHLY and CDR2 is FYNNEI. The CDR3 has 17 residues. Trimming shortened V by 5 bases and J by 7 bases, and 24 bases separated the two germline ends. The CDR3 bases are TGTGCCAGCAGTTACTCGACGGGTAGTGGAAAGAGGCAGCCCCAGCATTTT. This encodes CASSYSTGSGKRQPQHF. Full variable domain (outside the CDR3, taken from reference TRBV2 and TRBJ1-5): EPEVTQTPSHQVTQMGQEVILRCVPISNHLYFYWYRQILGQKVEFLVSFYNNEISEKSEIFDDQFSVERPDGSNFTLKIRSTKLEDSAMYFCASSYSTGSGKRQPQHFGDGTRLSIL.

This clonotype was seen repeatedly, ten times or more. A junction end diverges from the germline sequence, so it may reflect a read error. The genes are TRBV10-3 and TRBJ2-7; D is unclear. The CDR3 contains 15 residues. From germline, CDR1 is ENHRY and CDR2 SYGVKD. The CDR3 bases are TGTGCCAGCAGTGAAGCGCGAGGCCGCCTTGACGAGCAGTACTTC. It codes for CASSEARGRLDEQYF.

This clonotype was counted ten times or more. The chain is built from TRBV2 and TRBJ1-2; D may be TRBD1 (5 bases). V lost 2 bases and J 4 bases, leaving 17 bases between the germline ends. The CDR3 length is 16 residues. From germline, CDR1 is SNHLY and CDR2 FYNNEI. The CDR3 reads CASSEYPGQGPYGYTF. DNA of the CDR3: TGTGCCAGCAGTGAATACCCGGGGCAGGGTCCCTATGGCTACACCTTC.

As to this clonotype: This sequence may be a read error, since a much larger clone differs from it by one base. The rearrangement uses TRBV20-1 and TRBJ2-7; a possible D gene is TRBD1 (5 bases). CDR1 and CDR2 from the germline V gene are DFQATT and SNEGSKA (reference sequence). This CDR3 is 13 amino acids long. The CDR3 DNA reads TGCGGTGCTAGTATCGACAGAAAATACGAGCAGTACTTC. This sequence encodes CGASIDRKYEQYF.

This clonotype has a count of ten or more. The rearrangement links TRBV20-1 to TRBJ1-3; 10 bases line up with TRBD1. V shed 3 bases, J shed 1 base, and the junction held 6 bases outside the gene matches. This CDR3 is built from 16 residues. Germline V gene data show CDR1 as DFQATT and CDR2 as SNEGSKA (reference sequence). The CDR3 spells CSASPRQGASGNTIYF. The CDR3 coding sequence is TGCAGTGCTAGCCCCAGACAGGGGGCATCTGGAAACACCATATATTTT.

Regarding this clonotype: Its ends do not fully match the called genes, so a read error is possible. The V gene is TRBV19, the J gene TRBJ2-5; 9 bases fit TRBD2. The germline gives CDR1 LNHDA, CDR2 SQIVND (reference sequence). The CDR3 contains 15 residues. The CDR3: CASGIMGREGETQYF. Here the CDR3 DNA reads TGTGCCAGTGGTATAATGGGGCGGGAGGGAGAGACCCAGTACTTC.

This clonotype was found once. A much bigger clone sits one base away, suggesting this may be a read error. The gene calls are TRBV13 and TRBJ2-7; D remains ambiguous. The ends were cut back, 5 bases at V and 2 bases at J, with 16 bases in the middle. The CDR3 totals 15 residues. Per the germline V gene, CDR1 is PRHDT and CDR2 is FYEKMQ (reference sequence). The CDR3 nucleotides read TGTGCCAGCAGCCAATGTCAAGCGCATGCCTACGAGCAGTACTTC. Its protein product is CASSQCQAHAYEQYF.